Each of the 21 T cell receptor beta chains below was sequenced from the same sample in a study of cytomegalovirus exposure and HLA in healthy donors. Method: immunoSEQ multiplex PCR; TCRdb's copy keeps in-frame clones and lacks some. The data show 250,000 to 300,000 clones, roughly 89% seen once. Sequencing was carried out using PBMCs. Source of these receptors: a young woman in good health and CMV-seronegative.

The chain is built from TRBV19 and TRBJ2-7, with D perhaps TRBD1 (6 bases). Germline V gives CDR1 LNHDA, CDR2 SQIVND (reference sequence). V lost 7 bases and J 1 base, leaving 17 bases between the germline ends. The CDR3 runs 15 residues. The CDR3 nucleotides read TGTGCCAGTAAGAGGGGCAGGGGTGAGTCCTACGAGCAGTACTTC. It codes for CASKRGRGESYEQYF.

Worth noting for this clone: The junction shows a germline mismatch at one end, possibly a read error. The chain couples TRBV27 to TRBJ2-3; TRBD2 matches at 9 bases. Germline V gives CDR1 MNHEY, CDR2 SMNVEV (reference sequence). The CDR3 covers 14 residues. CDR3 coding DNA: TGTGCCAGCAATTTAGCGGGGGATACAGATACGCAGTATTTT. It encodes CASNLAGDTDTQYF.

This chain connects TRBV2 to TRBJ1-5, with 7 bases aligning to TRBD1. The ends lost 6 bases at V and 4 bases at J; junction bases unmatched: 9. The CDR3 extends over 15 amino acids. Germline CDR1 reads SNHLY; CDR2 reads FYNNEI. The CDR3 coding sequence is TGTGCCAGCAGCCCAACAGGGGATTGGAATCAGCCCCAGCATTTT. Its protein product is CASSPTGDWNQPQHF.

This rearrangement joins TRBV7-3 to TRBJ2-5; weak D call: TRBD2 (6 bases). CDR1 and CDR2 (germline): SGHTA, FQGTGA. V lost 2 bases and J lost 5, with 9 bases in between. This CDR3 has 13 amino acids. This CDR3 reads CASSLWGEETQYF. CDR3 DNA sequence: TGTGCCAGCAGCTTATGGGGGGAGGAGACCCAGTACTTC. Looking up the rest from reference TRBV7-3 and TRBJ2-5 gives the full variable domain: GAGVSQTPSNKVTEKGKYVELRCDPISGHTALYWYRQSLGQGPEFLIYFQGTGAADDSGLPNDRFFAVRPEGSVSTLKIQRTERGDSAVYLCASSLWGEETQYFGPGTRLLVL.

The CDR3 nucleotides read TGTGCCAGCAGTGAATTTACAGGGGACTTTGGGACCCAGTACTTC. Protein product: CASSEFTGDFGTQYF. The J gene is TRBJ2-5, the V gene TRBV25-1; TRBD1 is a possible D gene (7 bases). Germline CDR1 and CDR2: MGHDK and SYGVNS. Trimming pared 1 base from V and 7 bases from J, leaving 16 bases between. The CDR3 has 15 residues. Supplemented by reference TRBV25-1 and TRBJ2-5, the full variable domain reads EADIYQTPRYLVIGTGKKITLECSQTMGHDKMYWYQQDPGMELHLIHYSYGVNSTEKGDLSSESTVSRIRTEHFPLTLESARPSHTSQYLCASSEFTGDFGTQYFGPGTRLLVL.

The J gene is TRBJ2-7, the V gene TRBV19; 9 positions agree with TRBD1. Germline assignment: CDR1 LNHDA and CDR2 SQIVND (reference sequence). The CDR3 totals 16 residues. V was clipped by 5 bases and J by 0 bases; unmatched bases: 8. The CDR3 sequence: CASSLDRGHSSYEQYF. The CDR3 nucleotides are TGTGCCAGTAGTTTGGACAGGGGTCATAGCTCCTACGAGCAGTACTTC.

The gene calls are TRBV27 and TRBJ1-1; 9 nucleotides line up with TRBD1. Per the germline V gene, CDR1 is MNHEY and CDR2 is SMNVEV (reference sequence). The length of the CDR3 is 14 residues. V lost 6 bases to trimming and J lost 4 bases; unmatched junction nucleotides: 6. The CDR3 loop reads CASSLTGGSTEAFF. DNA of the CDR3: TGTGCCAGCAGCCTGACAGGGGGAAGCACTGAAGCTTTCTTT.

This clone has just one count. The gene calls are TRBV6-1 and TRBJ1-3; D not certain. Germline V CDR1 and CDR2: MNHNS, SASEGT. The CDR3 is 16 residues long. The V end lost 0 bases, the J end lost 0 bases, and 9 bases lay between the germline ends. This CDR3 is CASSEARAYSGNTIYF. The CDR3 DNA follows: TGTGCCAGCAGTGAAGCGCGGGCGTACTCTGGAAACACCATATATTTT.

This clone was detected once. The V gene is TRBV5-1, the J gene TRBJ2-2, with 9 bases lining up with TRBD1. The germline V gene has CDR1 SGHRS and CDR2 YFSETQ. The length of the CDR3 is 16 residues. Germline trimming cut 0 bases from V and 5 bases from J; bases unmatched to any gene: 5. The CDR3 DNA sequence: TGCGCCAGCAGCTTGGCCCGGACAGGGGTGACCGGGGAGCTGTTTTTT. It encodes CASSLARTGVTGELFF. The full variable domain, its missing parts supplied by reference TRBV5-1 and TRBJ2-2, is KAGVTQTPRYLIKTRGQQVTLSCSPISGHRSVSWYQQTPGQGLQFLFEYFSETQRNKGNFPGRFSGRQFSNSRSEMNVSTLELGDSALYLCASSLARTGVTGELFFGEGSRLTVL.

The V call is TRBV19, the J call TRBJ2-5, with 7 bases fitting TRBD2. The CDR3 runs 14 residues. V trimming: 3 bases; J trimming: 9 bases; junction bases outside the gene matches: 10. CDR1 LNHDA and CDR2 SQIVND come from the germline V gene (reference sequence). The CDR3 bases are TGTGCCAGTAGTATTGGGCTAGCGGTGAGGGCCCAGTACTTC. Protein product: CASSIGLAVRAQYF. The whole variable domain, remainder taken from reference TRBV19 and TRBJ2-5, is DGGITQSPKYLFRKEGQNVTLSCEQNLNHDAMYWYRQDPGQGLRLIYYSQIVNDFQKGDIAEGYSVSREKKESFPLTVTSAQKNPTAFYLCASSIGLAVRAQYFGPGTRLLVL.

The chain joins TRBV14 to TRBJ2-7; D is unclear. V was clipped by 0 bases and J by 4 bases, with 10 bases between them. This CDR3 contains 14 residues. Germline loops: CDR1 SGHDN, CDR2 FVKESK. The CDR3 loop reads CASSQETPSYEQYF. CDR3 sequence (DNA): TGTGCCAGCAGCCAAGAAACACCTTCATACGAGCAGTACTTC.

The chain employs TRBV28 and TRBJ2-7, with D perhaps TRBD2 (6 bases). Germline values: CDR1 MDHEN, CDR2 SYDVKM. Trimming pared 1 base from V and 0 bases from J, leaving 7 bases between. The length of the CDR3 is 14 residues. The CDR3 DNA reads as TGTGCCAGCAGTTTATCCGGGAGCTCCTACGAGCAGTACTTC. This codes for CASSLSGSSYEQYF.

This rearrangement joins TRBV10-1 to TRBJ2-7, with 7 bases that match TRBD2. Germline CDR1 reads WNHNN; CDR2 reads SYGVQD (reference sequence). V was pared by 0 bases and J by 7 bases, with 15 bases of the junction left unmatched. The CDR3 length is 17 residues. The CDR3 nucleotides read TGCGCCAGCAGTGAGTCGGGTCCTACGGCGGGAGTGGAAGAGCAGTACTTC. It specifies CASSESGPTAGVEEQYF.

The chain uses TRBV18 and TRBJ1-2; a weak D match, TRBD1 (5 bases). Trimming removed 0 bases from V and 2 bases from J, with 7 bases in between. From germline, CDR1 is KGHSH and CDR2 LQKENI. CDR3 length: 14 amino acids. CDR3 in amino acids: CASSPPDTNYGYTF. The CDR3 bases are TGTGCCAGCTCACCACCGGACACAAACTATGGCTACACCTTC.

V gene TRBV5-1 combines with J gene TRBJ1-3; TRBD1 aligns across 8 bases. Germline trimming cut 5 bases from V and 6 bases from J; bases unmatched to any gene: 10. CDR1 and CDR2 (germline): SGHRS, YFSETQ. The CDR3 is 15 amino acids. DNA for the CDR3: TGCGCCAGCAGTTTGACAGGGGTAGACTCAAACACCATATATTTT. It translates to CASSLTGVDSNTIYF.

V usage is TRBV5-1 and J usage is TRBJ2-7; tentatively, D is TRBD1 (6 bases). Trimming pared 6 bases from V and 2 bases from J, leaving 18 bases between. The CDR3 totals 15 residues. Germline CDR1 and CDR2: SGHRS and YFSETQ. The CDR3 DNA reads as TGCGCCAGCAATACTGATACAGGGTTCCCCTACGAGCAGTACTTC. It is translated as CASNTDTGFPYEQYF.

The chain is built from TRBV2 and TRBJ2-7, with D unclear. The CDR3 runs to 14 residues. Germline CDR1 SNHLY, CDR2 FYNNEI. V dropped 10 bases and J dropped 3 bases, with 19 bases sitting between them. The CDR3 loop is CATLTPRSVYEQYV. For the CDR3, the DNA is TGTGCCACCTTAACTCCGAGGTCAGTCTACGAGCAGTACGTC.

The chain links TRBV28 to TRBJ1-1; weak D call: TRBD1 (6 bases). Germline V gives CDR1 MDHEN, CDR2 SYDVKM. The CDR3 extends over 11 amino acids. V was clipped by 4 bases and J by 10 bases, with 10 bases between them. CDR3: CASSYRDLAFF. The CDR3 coding sequence is TGTGCCAGCAGTTACAGGGATTTAGCTTTCTTT. The complete variable domain, with remaining parts taken from reference TRBV28 and TRBJ1-1, reads DVKVTQSSRYLVKRTGEKVFLECVQDMDHENMFWYRQDPGLGLRLIYFSYDVKMKEKGDIPEGYSVSREKKERFSLILESASTNQTSMYLCASSYRDLAFFGQGTRLTVV.

The chain joins TRBV6-6 to TRBJ2-5; D call uncertain. Deletions cut 9 bases from V and 2 bases from J, with 7 bases between. CDR1 is MNHNY and CDR2 is SVGAGI in the germline V gene (reference sequence). The CDR3 has 11 amino acids. The CDR3 sequence: CASQVQETQYF. DNA of the CDR3: TGTGCCAGTCAGGTACAAGAGACCCAGTACTTC.

The V gene is TRBV5-1, the J gene TRBJ2-3; a possible D gene is TRBD2 (5 bases). The CDR3 sequence is 14 residues long. Trimming stripped 4 bases from V and 2 bases from J, with 11 bases between. The V gene's germline CDR1 is SGHRS and CDR2 YFSETQ. Here the CDR3 reads CASSLRTPTDTQYF. The CDR3 DNA follows: TGCGCCAGCAGCCTCCGGACTCCCACAGATACGCAGTATTTT.

In its sample, this clone was seen once. This chain joins TRBV2 and TRBJ1-1, with D unclear. Per germline, CDR1 SNHLY and CDR2 FYNNEI. The length of the CDR3 is 16 residues. V was cut by 0 bases and J by 0 bases, with 11 bases left in between. CDR3 sequence: CASSEALGQVNTEAFF. For the CDR3, the DNA is TGTGCCAGCAGTGAAGCGCTCGGCCAGGTGAACACTGAAGCTTTCTTT.